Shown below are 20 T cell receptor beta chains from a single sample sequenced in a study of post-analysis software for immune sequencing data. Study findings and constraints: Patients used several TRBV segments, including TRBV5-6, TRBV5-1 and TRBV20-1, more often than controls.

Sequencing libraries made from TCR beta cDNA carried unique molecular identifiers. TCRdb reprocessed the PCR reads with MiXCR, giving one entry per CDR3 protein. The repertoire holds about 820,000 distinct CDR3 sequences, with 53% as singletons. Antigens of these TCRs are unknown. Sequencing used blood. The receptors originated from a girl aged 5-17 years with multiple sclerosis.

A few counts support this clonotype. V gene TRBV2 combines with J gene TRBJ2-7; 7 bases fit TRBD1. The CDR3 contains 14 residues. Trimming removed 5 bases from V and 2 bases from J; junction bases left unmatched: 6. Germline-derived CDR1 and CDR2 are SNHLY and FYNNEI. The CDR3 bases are TGTGCCAGCAGTCATACACAGGGGACCTACGAGCAGTACTTC. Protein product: CASSHTQGTYEQYF.

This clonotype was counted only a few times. CDR3 nucleotides: TGCAGTGCGACCTTGATGACTAAAGCGGGAGGGCCCAGCTCCTACAATGAGCAGTTCTTC. Translating it yields CSATLMTKAGGPSSYNEQFF. This chain links TRBV20-1 with TRBJ2-1; 10 bases line up with TRBD2. V gave up 6 bases and J gave up 0 bases; unmatched junction bases: 20. The CDR3 extends over 20 amino acids. Germline assignment: CDR1 DFQATT and CDR2 SNEGSKA (reference sequence).

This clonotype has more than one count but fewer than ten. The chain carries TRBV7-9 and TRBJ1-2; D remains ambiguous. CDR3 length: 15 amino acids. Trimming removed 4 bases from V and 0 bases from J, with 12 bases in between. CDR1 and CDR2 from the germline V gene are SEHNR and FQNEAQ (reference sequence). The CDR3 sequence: CASSWWRVPNYGYTF. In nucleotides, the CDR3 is TGTGCCAGCAGCTGGTGGAGGGTACCTAACTATGGCTACACCTTC.

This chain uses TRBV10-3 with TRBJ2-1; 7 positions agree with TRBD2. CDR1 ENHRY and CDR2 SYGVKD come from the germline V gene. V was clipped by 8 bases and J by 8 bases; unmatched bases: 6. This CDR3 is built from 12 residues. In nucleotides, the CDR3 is TGTGCCATCGGCCGGGGAGGGGATGAGCAGTTCTTC. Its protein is CAIGRGGDEQFF.

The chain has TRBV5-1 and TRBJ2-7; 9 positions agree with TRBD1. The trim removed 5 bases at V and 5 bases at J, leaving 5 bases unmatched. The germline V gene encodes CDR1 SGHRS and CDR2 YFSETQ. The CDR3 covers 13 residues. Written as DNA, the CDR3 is TGCGCCAGCAGAACACAGGGGGCCGACGAGCAGTACTTC. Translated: CASRTQGADEQYF.

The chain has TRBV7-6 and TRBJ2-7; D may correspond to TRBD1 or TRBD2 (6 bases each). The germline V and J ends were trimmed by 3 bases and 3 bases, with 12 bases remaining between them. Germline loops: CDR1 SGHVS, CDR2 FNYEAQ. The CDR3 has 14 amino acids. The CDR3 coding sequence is TGTGCCAGCAGCTTGAGGGGGGTTGACTACGAGCAGTACTTC. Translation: CASSLRGVDYEQYF.

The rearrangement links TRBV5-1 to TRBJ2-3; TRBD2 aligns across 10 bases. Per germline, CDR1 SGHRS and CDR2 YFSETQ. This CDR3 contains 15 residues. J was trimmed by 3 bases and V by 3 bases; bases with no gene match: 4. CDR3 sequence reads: CASSSSGSPTDTQYF. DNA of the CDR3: TGCGCCAGCAGCTCTAGCGGGAGTCCGACAGATACGCAGTATTTT.

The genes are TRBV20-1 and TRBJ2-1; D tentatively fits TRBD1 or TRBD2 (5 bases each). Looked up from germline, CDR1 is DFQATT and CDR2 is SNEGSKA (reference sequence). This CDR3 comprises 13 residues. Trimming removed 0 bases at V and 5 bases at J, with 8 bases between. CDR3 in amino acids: CSARDGTNNEQFF. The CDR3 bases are TGCAGTGCTAGAGATGGGACGAACAATGAGCAGTTCTTC.

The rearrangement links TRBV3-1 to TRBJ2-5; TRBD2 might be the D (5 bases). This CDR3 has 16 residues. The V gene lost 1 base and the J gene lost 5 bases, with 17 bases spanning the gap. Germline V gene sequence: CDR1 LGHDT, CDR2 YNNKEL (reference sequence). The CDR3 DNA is TGTGCCAGCAGCCAAGGAGAGGGAACGGACGGGGAGACCCAGTACTTC. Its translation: CASSQGEGTDGETQYF.

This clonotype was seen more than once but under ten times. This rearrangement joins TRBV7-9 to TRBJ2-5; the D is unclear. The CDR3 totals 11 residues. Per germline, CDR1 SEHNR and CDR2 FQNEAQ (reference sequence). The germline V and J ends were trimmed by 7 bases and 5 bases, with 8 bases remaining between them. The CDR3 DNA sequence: TGTGCCAGCATCCTATGGGAGACCCAGTACTTC. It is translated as CASILWETQYF. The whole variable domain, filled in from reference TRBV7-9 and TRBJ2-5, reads DTGVSQNPRHKITKRGQNVTFRCDPISEHNRLYWYRQTLGQGPEFLTYFQNEAQLEKSRLLSDRFSAERPKGSFSTLEIQRTEQGDSAMYLCASILWETQYFGPGTRLLVL.

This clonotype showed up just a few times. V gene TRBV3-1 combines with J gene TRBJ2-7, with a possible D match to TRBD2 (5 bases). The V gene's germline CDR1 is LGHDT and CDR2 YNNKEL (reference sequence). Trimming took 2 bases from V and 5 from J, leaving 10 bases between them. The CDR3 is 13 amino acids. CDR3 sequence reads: CASSQRVGDEQYF. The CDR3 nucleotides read TGTGCCAGCAGCCAACGGGTCGGGGACGAGCAGTACTTC.

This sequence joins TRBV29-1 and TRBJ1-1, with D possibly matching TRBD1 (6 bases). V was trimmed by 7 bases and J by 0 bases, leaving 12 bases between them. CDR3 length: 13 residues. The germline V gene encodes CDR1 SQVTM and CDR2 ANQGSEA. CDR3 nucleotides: TGCAGCGCAAACAGGGATATGAACACTGAAGCTTTCTTT. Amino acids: CSANRDMNTEAFF.

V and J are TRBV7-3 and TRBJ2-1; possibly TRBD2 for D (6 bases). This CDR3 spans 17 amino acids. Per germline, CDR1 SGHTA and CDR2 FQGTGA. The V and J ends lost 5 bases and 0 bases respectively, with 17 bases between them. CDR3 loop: CASSNRLATSSYNEQFF. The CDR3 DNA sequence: TGTGCCAGCAGCAACCGCCTAGCGACGAGCTCCTACAATGAGCAGTTCTTC.

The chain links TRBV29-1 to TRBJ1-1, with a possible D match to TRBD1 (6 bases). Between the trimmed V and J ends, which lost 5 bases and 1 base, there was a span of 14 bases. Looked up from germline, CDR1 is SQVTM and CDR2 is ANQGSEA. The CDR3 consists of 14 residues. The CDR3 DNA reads TGCAGCGTTCAAGGGGACACTCAGAACACTGAAGCTTTCTTT. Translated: CSVQGDTQNTEAFF.

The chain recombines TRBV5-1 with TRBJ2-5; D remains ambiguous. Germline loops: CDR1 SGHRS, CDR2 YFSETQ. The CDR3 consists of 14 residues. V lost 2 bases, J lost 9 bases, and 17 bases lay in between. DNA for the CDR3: TGCGCCAGCAGCTTTGGGCTAGTGGTTGAGTCCCAGTACTTC. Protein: CASSFGLVVESQYF.

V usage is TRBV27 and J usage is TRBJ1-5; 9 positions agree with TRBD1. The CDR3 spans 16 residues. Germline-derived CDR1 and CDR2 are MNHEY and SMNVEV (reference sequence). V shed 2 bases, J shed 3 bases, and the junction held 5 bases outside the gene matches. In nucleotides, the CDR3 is TGTGCCAGCAGTTTAAAGTACAGGGGGCACAATCAGCCCCAGCATTTT. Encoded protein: CASSLKYRGHNQPQHF.

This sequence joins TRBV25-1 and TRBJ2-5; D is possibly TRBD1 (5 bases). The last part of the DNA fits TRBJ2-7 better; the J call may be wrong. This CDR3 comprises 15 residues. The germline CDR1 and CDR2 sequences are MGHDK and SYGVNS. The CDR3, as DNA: TGTGCCAGCAGTGCCAGACAGCACGTTGGGGACGAGCAGTACTTC. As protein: CASSARQHVGDEQYF.

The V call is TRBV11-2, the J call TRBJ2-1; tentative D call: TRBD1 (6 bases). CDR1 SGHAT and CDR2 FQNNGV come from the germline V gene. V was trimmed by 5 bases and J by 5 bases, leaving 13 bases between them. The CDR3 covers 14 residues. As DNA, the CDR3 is TGTGCCAGCAGCCGGAATGCAGGGGACAATGAGCAGTTCTTC. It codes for CASSRNAGDNEQFF.

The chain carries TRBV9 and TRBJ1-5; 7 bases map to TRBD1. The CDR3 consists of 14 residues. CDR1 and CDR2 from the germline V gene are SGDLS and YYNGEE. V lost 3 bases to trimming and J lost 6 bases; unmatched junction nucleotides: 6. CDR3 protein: CASSDTGVGQPQHF. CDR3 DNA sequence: TGTGCCAGCAGCGACACAGGGGTAGGTCAGCCCCAGCATTTT.

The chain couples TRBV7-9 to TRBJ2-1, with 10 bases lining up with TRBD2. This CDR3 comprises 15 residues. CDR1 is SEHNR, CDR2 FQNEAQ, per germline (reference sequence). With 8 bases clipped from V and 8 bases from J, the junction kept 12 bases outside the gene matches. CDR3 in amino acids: CASGKLAGVSHEQFF. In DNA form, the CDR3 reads TGTGCCAGCGGCAAGCTAGCGGGAGTCTCCCATGAGCAGTTCTTC. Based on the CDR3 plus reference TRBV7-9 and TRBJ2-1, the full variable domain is DTGVSQNPRHKITKRGQNVTFRCDPISEHNRLYWYRQTLGQGPEFLTYFQNEAQLEKSRLLSDRFSAERPKGSFSTLEIQRTEQGDSAMYLCASGKLAGVSHEQFFGPGTRLTVL.